Each of the 28 T cell receptor beta chains below was sequenced from the same sample in a study of blood T cell repertoires in COVID-19. TCRdb's copy holds only in-frame clones and misses some; the assay was immunoSEQ multiplex PCR. Of 200,000 to 300,000 clones listed, 80% to 90% are singletons. The sequenced sample consisted of peripheral blood. The receptor source for this set is a man between 35 and 55 years old who had recovered from COVID-19.

CDR3 protein: CASSDRRGPAREKLFF. In DNA, the CDR3 is TGTGCCAGTAGTGATCGCAGGGGGCCAGCGAGAGAAAAACTGTTTTTT. The V call is TRBV19, the J call TRBJ1-4, with 8 nucleotides matching TRBD1. Losses at the gene ends were 5 bases for V and 8 bases for J; bases not matched to a gene: 13. The CDR3 runs to 16 residues. Germline CDR1 and CDR2: LNHDA and SQIVND (reference sequence).

The chain recombines TRBV5-8 with TRBJ1-4; a weak D match, TRBD1 (6 bases). There are 16 residues in the CDR3. Germline loops: CDR1 SGHTS, CDR2 YDEGEE. The V end lost 4 bases, the J end lost 5 bases, and 18 bases lay between the germline ends. In nucleotides, the CDR3 is TGTGCCAGCAGCCCCGGGAACCTGGGGGCCAATGAAAAACTGTTTTTT. Encoded protein: CASSPGNLGANEKLFF.

The V and J genes are TRBV4-1 and TRBJ2-5; 12 bases align to TRBD1. V was pared by 4 bases and J by 5 bases, with 11 bases of the junction left unmatched. Germline V lookup: CDR1 MGHRA, CDR2 YSYEKL. CDR3 length equals 17 residues. The CDR3 protein is CASSRYPGTGGGETQYF. CDR3 bases: TGCGCCAGCAGCCGATACCCCGGGACAGGGGGCGGGGAGACCCAGTACTTC.

The CDR3 loop is CASSPQVAGNTIYF. Written as DNA, the CDR3 is TGTGCCAGCAGCCCCCAGGTGGCTGGAAACACCATATATTTT. V and J are TRBV9 and TRBJ1-3; unclear D gene. The CDR3 is 14 amino acids. Germline V gene data show CDR1 as SGDLS and CDR2 as YYNGEE. V dropped 4 bases and J dropped 2 bases, with 10 bases sitting between them.

This clone was counted once. The DNA for the CDR3 is TGCGCCAGCAGCCAAGAAGGAGGGACTAGCGGGGGGGCTAGCACAGATACGCAGTATTTT. As protein: CASSQEGGTSGGASTDTQYF. This chain connects TRBV4-3 to TRBJ2-3; 16 bases agree with TRBD2. V dropped 0 bases and J dropped 0; count of bases not matched to a gene: 6. The CDR3 covers 20 residues. Germline loops: CDR1 LGHNA, CDR2 YSLEER.

This chain uses TRBV7-2 with TRBJ2-7, with 7 bases matching TRBD1. The V and J ends lost 5 bases and 4 bases, in that order; junction bases with no gene match: 8. Per germline, CDR1 SGHTA and CDR2 FQGNSA. This CDR3 is 14 amino acids long. CDR3 region: CASSQRTGAYEQYF. CDR3 nucleotides: TGTGCCAGCAGCCAAAGGACAGGAGCGTACGAGCAGTACTTC.

This clone was counted between two and nine times. In DNA form, the CDR3 reads TGTGCCAGCAGCCCAAGCGGGAGTTTCTCCTACGAGCAGTACTTC. It translates to CASSPSGSFSYEQYF. J is TRBJ2-7 and V is TRBV14; TRBD2 matches 8 bases. V lost 4 bases to trimming and J lost 0 bases; unmatched junction nucleotides: 5. This CDR3 region has 15 residues. CDR1 and CDR2 (germline): SGHDN, FVKESK.

The V and J genes are TRBV5-1 and TRBJ1-2, with D possibly TRBD1 on 5 matching bases. The CDR3 loop spans 13 amino acids. The ends were cut back, 0 bases at V and 4 bases at J, with 7 bases in the middle. Germline CDR1 is SGHRS and CDR2 is YFSETQ. Here the CDR3 reads CASSLDRLYGYTF. The CDR3 bases are TGCGCCAGCAGCTTGGACAGGCTCTATGGCTACACCTTC.

This clone came up once. V and J are TRBV2 and TRBJ2-3, with 9 positions matching TRBD1. The V gene end was trimmed by 4 bases and the J gene end by 1 base; junction bases not matched to a gene: 3. Germline V gives CDR1 SNHLY, CDR2 FYNNEI. The CDR3 contains 15 residues. CDR3 in amino acids: CASSGDRGGTDTQYF. The CDR3 nucleotides are TGTGCCAGCAGTGGCGACAGGGGGGGCACAGATACGCAGTATTTT.

The chain couples TRBV11-3 to TRBJ2-5; D is possibly TRBD2 (6 bases). V was pared by 0 bases and J by 5 bases, with 16 bases between. Germline CDR1 is SGHNT and CDR2 is YENEEA. This CDR3 spans 16 amino acids. The CDR3 loop reads CASSLDGGSSVETQYF. In DNA form, the CDR3 reads TGTGCCAGCAGCTTAGACGGGGGTTCCAGCGTCGAGACCCAGTACTTC.

The V and J genes are TRBV5-8 and TRBJ1-3; TRBD1 is a possible D gene (6 bases). V was cut by 4 bases and J by 0 bases, with 14 bases left in between. The CDR3 is 16 amino acids. CDR1 is SGHTS, CDR2 YDEGEE, per germline. CDR3 residues: CASSGGQTSSGNTIYF. The CDR3 DNA sequence: TGTGCCAGCAGCGGGGGCCAGACCAGCTCTGGAAACACCATATATTTT.

This clone was observed a few times. The CDR3 DNA reads as TGTGCCAGCAGCATCCCGGGACAGGGTGGATATGGCTACACCTTC. Amino acids: CASSIPGQGGYGYTF. This chain uses TRBV3-1 (or the pseudogene TRBV3-2) with TRBJ1-2; 9 nucleotides line up with TRBD1. This CDR3 spans 15 amino acids. V was clipped by 5 bases and J by 5 bases; unmatched bases: 9. Germline V gives CDR1 LGHDT, CDR2 YNNKEL (reference sequence).

The chain is built from TRBV4-3 and TRBJ2-3, with D possibly TRBD2 on 5 matching bases. Germline assignment: CDR1 LGHNA and CDR2 YSLEER. The V gene lost 4 bases and the J gene lost 3 bases, with 11 bases spanning the gap. This CDR3 is 14 amino acids long. CDR3 bases: TGCGCCAGCAGCCCCGGTATAGCGACAGATACGCAGTATTTT. Protein: CASSPGIATDTQYF.

The rearrangement joins TRBV30 to TRBJ1-6; unclear D gene. This CDR3 comprises 16 residues. CDR1 and CDR2 (germline): GTSNPN, SVGIG (reference sequence). With 0 bases removed from V and 10 bases from J, the gap between germline ends came to 19 bases. CDR3 DNA sequence: TGTGCCTGGAGTGTAAGTCCCCGGGGTCCGGGGTCACCCCTCCACTTT. This encodes CAWSVSPRGPGSPLHF.

A few counts support this clone. The CDR3 loop reads CATSRGLSTDTQYF. The DNA of the CDR3 is TGTGCCACCAGCAGAGGACTGAGCACAGATACGCAGTATTTT. This chain joins TRBV15 and TRBJ2-3; no clear D gene. This CDR3 has 14 amino acids. The V end lost 1 base, the J end lost 0 bases, and 5 bases lay between the germline ends. Germline-derived CDR1 and CDR2 are LNHNV and YYDKDF (reference sequence).

This chain uses TRBV9 with TRBJ1-1, with no clear D. This CDR3 has 14 amino acids. V was shortened by 0 bases and J by 1 base, with 7 bases between the two germline ends. From germline, CDR1 is SGDLS and CDR2 YYNGEE. The CDR3 DNA follows: TGTGCCAGCAGCGTAGACAGCCGGAACACTGAAGCTTTCTTT. This sequence encodes CASSVDSRNTEAFF.

The rearrangement uses TRBV6-5 and TRBJ1-1; no definite D call. Germline V gene sequence: CDR1 MNHEY, CDR2 SVGAGI. The CDR3 consists of 13 residues. V lost 1 base, J lost 5 bases, and 8 bases lay in between. CDR3 sequence: CASSYLSETEAFF. CDR3 DNA sequence: TGTGCCAGCAGTTACTTATCTGAGACTGAAGCTTTCTTT.

Only a few counts were recorded for this clone. The chain combines TRBV5-6 with TRBJ2-2; the match to TRBD2 covers 10 bases. With V trimmed by 1 base and J by 5 bases, 11 bases remained unmatched. The CDR3 extends over 18 amino acids. Germline V lookup: CDR1 SGHDT, CDR2 YYEEEE. Here the CDR3 reads CASSLTPLAGRRTGELFF. DNA for the CDR3: TGTGCCAGCAGCTTGACCCCACTAGCGGGGAGAAGGACCGGGGAGCTGTTTTTT.

The chain has TRBV7-2 and TRBJ2-3; a possible D gene is TRBD2 (6 bases). CDR3 size: 14 residues. Germline V gene lookup returns CDR1 SGHTA and CDR2 FQGNSA. Trimming removed 6 bases at V and 6 bases at J, with 16 bases between. CDR3 sequence: CASSPSGPRDTQYF. The CDR3 nucleotides read TGTGCCAGCAGTCCCAGCGGGCCCCGGGATACGCAGTATTTT.

The chain carries TRBV7-2 and TRBJ1-5, with a weak D call TRBD1 (6 bases). This CDR3 region has 15 residues. V dropped 3 bases and J dropped 5 bases, with 14 bases sitting between them. Germline V gives CDR1 SGHTA, CDR2 FQGNSA. CDR3 in DNA: TGTGCCAGCAGCTTCAGCATAGGGGGGGATCAGCCCCAGCATTTT. Translation: CASSFSIGGDQPQHF.

The chain uses TRBV6-2 or TRBV6-3 and TRBJ1-5, with 8 nucleotides matching TRBD1. The CDR3 loop spans 13 amino acids. The germline CDR1 and CDR2 sequences are MNHEY and SVGEGT. J gave up 7 bases and V 4 bases, and 3 bases lay outside the gene matches. The DNA of the CDR3 is TGTGCCAGCAGTTTCAGGGGGCTCCAGCCCCAGCATTTT. It yields the protein CASSFRGLQPQHF.

CDR3 residues: CASRDRGTYEQYF. In DNA, the CDR3 is TGCGCCAGCCGGGACAGGGGAACCTACGAGCAGTACTTC. The rearrangement joins TRBV10-2 to TRBJ2-7, with TRBD1 identical over 10 bases. Unmatched junction bases numbered 3, after V lost 8 bases and J lost 2 bases. Per germline, CDR1 WSHSY and CDR2 SAAADI. The CDR3 is made up of 13 amino acids.

The chain recombines TRBV30 with TRBJ2-5; tentative D call: TRBD2 (5 bases). Germline loops: CDR1 GTSNPN, CDR2 SVGIG (reference sequence). The V and J ends lost 8 bases and 2 bases respectively, with 9 bases between them. The CDR3 has 11 amino acids. The CDR3 nucleotides read TGTGCCGACCGGGAACAAGAGACCCAGTACTTC. This codes for CADREQETQYF. Variable domain in full (rest from reference TRBV30 and TRBJ2-5): SQTIHQWPATLVQPVGSPLSLECTVEGTSNPNLYWYRQAAGRGLQLLFYSVGIGQISSEVPQNLSASRPQDRQFILSSKKLLLSDSGFYLCADREQETQYFGPGTRLLVL.

This clone was observed a single time. This chain links TRBV18 with TRBJ2-1; a weak D match, TRBD2 (6 bases). The CDR3 extends over 13 amino acids. V lost 6 bases, J lost 0 bases, and 6 bases lay in between. Germline-derived CDR1 and CDR2 are KGHSH and LQKENI. CDR3 residues: CASSGSSYNEQFF. The CDR3 DNA sequence: TGTGCCAGCTCCGGGAGCTCCTACAATGAGCAGTTCTTC.

V usage is TRBV11-2 and J usage is TRBJ2-3; no firm D call. Between the trimmed V and J ends, which lost 4 bases and 0 bases, there was a span of 8 bases. Germline CDR1 and CDR2: SGHAT and FQNNGV. CDR3 length: 14 amino acids. The CDR3 DNA reads TGTGCCAGCAGCTCCCTGGCTAGCACAGATACGCAGTATTTT. Translating gives CASSSLASTDTQYF.

The chain is built from TRBV11-3 and TRBJ2-7; 8 nucleotides line up with TRBD1. The ends lost 4 bases at V and 5 bases at J; junction bases unmatched: 10. The germline CDR1 and CDR2 sequences are SGHNT and YENEEA. The length of the CDR3 is 15 residues. This CDR3 reads CASSSRTGIRDEQYF. Here the CDR3 DNA reads TGTGCCAGCAGCTCCCGGACAGGGATTAGGGACGAGCAGTACTTC. The full variable domain, completed using reference TRBV11-3 and TRBJ2-7, is EAGVVQSPRYKIIEKKQPVAFWCNPISGHNTLYWYLQNLGQGPELLIRYENEEAVDDSQLPKDRFSAERLKGVDSTLKIQPAELGDSAVYLCASSSRTGIRDEQYFGPGTRLTVT.

The CDR3 DNA follows: TGTGCCAGCAGCCGACAACTAGCGGGGGGGCAAGAGACCCAGTACTTC. It encodes CASSRQLAGGQETQYF. V is TRBV3-1 (or the pseudogene TRBV3-2) and J is TRBJ2-5; 13 bases line up with TRBD2. J lost 2 bases, V lost 4 bases, and 4 bases had no gene match. Germline V gene lookup returns CDR1 LGHDT and CDR2 YNNKEL (reference sequence). The CDR3 covers 16 residues.

The V gene is TRBV25-1, the J gene TRBJ2-7; D is possibly TRBD1 (6 bases). The CDR3 is made up of 16 amino acids. The germline V and J ends were trimmed by 8 bases and 0 bases, with 20 bases remaining between them. The germline V gene has CDR1 MGHDK and CDR2 SYGVNS. The CDR3 loop is CASGQKRFRGSYEQYF. The CDR3 DNA reads as TGTGCCAGCGGGCAGAAAAGGTTCAGGGGCTCCTACGAGCAGTACTTC.